What follows are 21 T cell receptor beta chains derived from one specimen sequenced in a study of blood T cells in healthy people across ages (dated by TCRdb to about 2015). The library was built by means of 5' RACE. Sequencing was performed on an Illumina HiSeq 2500. A second PCR of roughly 7 to 11 cycles was performed with a sample-barcoded 5' primer and a J-beta primer mix. Clones were called with MiXCR by TCRdb after fastp trimmed the public reads at Q25, and only in-frame beta chains were retained. Here each entry gathers all rows of one CDR3 protein and keeps the most common genes and DNA. Within this sample are over a million distinct CDR3 sequences, with less than 45% of them counted one time only. The ten largest clones represent approximately 4% of the sample. The sequenced material came from blood. Receptors originate from a woman aged 18-35 years in good health.

V gene TRBV2 combines with J gene TRBJ1-5; 8 nucleotides agree with TRBD1. The CDR3 consists of 15 residues. Losses at the gene ends were 4 bases for V and 2 bases for J; bases not matched to a gene: 4. The V gene's germline CDR1 is SNHLY and CDR2 FYNNEI. CDR3 residues: CASSGQGFGNQPQHF. The CDR3 DNA reads as TGTGCCAGCAGTGGACAGGGGTTTGGCAATCAGCCCCAGCATTTT.

Only a few counts were recorded for this clonotype. DNA of the CDR3: TGCAGCGTTGAAGGTCGGCAGCCCTACAATGAGCAGTACTTC. Its protein product is CSVEGRQPYNEQYF. This chain joins TRBV29-1 and TRBJ2-1; D is uncertain. The end of the DNA aligns better with TRBJ2-7, so the J call may be wrong. CDR1 and CDR2 from the germline V gene are SQVTM and ANQGSEA. The CDR3 sequence is 14 residues long.

The CDR3: CASSPARNEQFF. CDR3 in DNA: TGTGCCAGCAGTCCCGCGCGGAATGAGCAGTTCTTC. V usage is TRBV2 and J usage is TRBJ2-1; no firm D call. The V end lost 5 bases, the J end lost 7 bases, and 9 bases lay between the germline ends. This CDR3 contains 12 residues. Germline assignment: CDR1 SNHLY and CDR2 FYNNEI.

This clonotype was seen ten or more times. The chain couples TRBV12-3 or TRBV12-4 to TRBJ2-7, with D unresolved. The CDR3 runs 12 residues. Trimming removed 3 bases at V and 3 bases at J, with 6 bases between. The DNA for the CDR3 is TGTGCCAGCAGTTTTTCGGTCTACGAGCAGTACTTC. It translates to CASSFSVYEQYF.

In this sample, this clonotype turned up a few times. The V call is TRBV29-1, the J call TRBJ1-1, with a tentative D call TRBD1 (6 bases). Germline loops: CDR1 SQVTM, CDR2 ANQGSEA. The CDR3 covers 13 residues. Trimming took 6 bases from V and 1 from J, leaving 12 bases between them. The CDR3 region is CSVSGTPNTEAFF. Written as DNA, the CDR3 is TGCAGCGTCTCCGGGACACCGAACACTGAAGCTTTCTTT.

The rearrangement uses TRBV29-1 and TRBJ2-1; D uncertain. CDR3 length equals 14 residues. Trimming removed 1 base from V and 6 bases from J, with 13 bases in between. Looked up from germline, CDR1 is SQVTM and CDR2 is ANQGSEA. CDR3 in DNA: TGCAGCGTTGAAGTGTCTAGAGGAGTCAATGAGCAGTTCTTC. Protein sequence: CSVEVSRGVNEQFF.

The chain is built from TRBV12-3 or TRBV12-4 and TRBJ2-5, with D possibly matching TRBD1 (6 bases). The better agreement between TRBJ2-7 and the DNA end casts doubt on the J call. The CDR3 length is 14 residues. The CDR3 DNA is TGTGCCAGCAGTTCCACCGACAGGTCCTACGAGCAGTACTTC. Translated: CASSSTDRSYEQYF.

This chain connects TRBV15 to TRBJ2-1, with 8 bases lining up with TRBD2. V lost 1 base and J lost 5; bases outside the gene matches: 7. The CDR3 has 16 residues. Germline CDR1 reads LNHNV; CDR2 reads YYDKDF (reference sequence). The CDR3 protein is CATSRGVGTRDNEQFF. The CDR3 nucleotides are TGTGCCACCAGCAGAGGGGTAGGGACTAGAGACAATGAGCAGTTCTTC.

This clonotype was observed a handful of times. This sequence joins TRBV6-6 and TRBJ2-5, with D possibly being TRBD1 or TRBD2 (5 bases each). Germline loops: CDR1 MNHNY, CDR2 SVGAGI (reference sequence). The V and J ends lost 2 bases and 5 bases respectively, with 21 bases between them. The CDR3 totals 17 residues. CDR3 nucleotides: TGTGCCAGCAGTTACCCAGGCATTTTGGGGGTTAGCGAGACCCAGTACTTC. Protein product: CASSYPGILGVSETQYF.

This clonotype appeared a few times. This chain links TRBV11-2 with TRBJ1-2, with TRBD1 as a possible D gene (5 bases). Germline V gene data show CDR1 as SGHAT and CDR2 as FQNNGV. Trimming stripped 5 bases from V and 4 bases from J, with 11 bases between. This CDR3 is built from 13 residues. The CDR3 nucleotides read TGTGCCAGCAGCCCCAGACAGCTCTATGGCTACACCTTC. Protein product: CASSPRQLYGYTF. Combining the CDR3 with reference TRBV11-2 and TRBJ1-2 gives the whole variable domain EAGVAQSPRYKIIEKRQSVAFWCNPISGHATLYWYQQILGQGPKLLIQFQNNGVVDDSQLPKDRFSAERLKGVDSTLKIQPAKLEDSAVYLCASSPRQLYGYTFGSGTRLTVV.

The V gene is TRBV6-2 or TRBV6-3, the J gene TRBJ2-1, with 13 bases fitting TRBD2. The CDR3 has 17 residues. Germline CDR1 reads MNHEY; CDR2 reads SVGEGT. The trim removed 1 base at V and 7 bases at J, leaving 7 bases unmatched. DNA of the CDR3: TGTGCCAGCAGTTACTTACTAGCGGGAGGGCCGCGGAATGAGCAGTTCTTC. Its protein product is CASSYLLAGGPRNEQFF.

The chain's CDR3 is CATSDRLGTQDEQFF. The DNA for the CDR3 is TGTGCCACCAGTGACCGACTTGGGACTCAGGATGAGCAGTTCTTC. The V and J genes are TRBV24-1 and TRBJ2-1; D perhaps matches TRBD2 (6 bases). V lost 4 bases and J 8 bases, leaving 17 bases between the germline ends. Germline CDR1 is KGHDR and CDR2 is SFDVKD. This CDR3 region has 15 residues.

This clonotype was detected once. The rearrangement links TRBV4-3 to TRBJ1-4; a possible D gene is TRBD1 (6 bases). V dropped 5 bases and J dropped 7 bases, with 14 bases sitting between them. Per germline, CDR1 LGHNA and CDR2 YSLEER. This CDR3 spans 14 amino acids. CDR3 residues: CASSRGEFSEKLFF. The CDR3 DNA reads as TGCGCCAGCAGCAGGGGGGAGTTTAGTGAAAAACTGTTTTTT.

The V gene is TRBV24-1, the J gene TRBJ2-5, with D uncertain. The V gene lost 1 base and the J gene lost 11 bases, with 7 bases spanning the gap. Germline CDR1 reads KGHDR; CDR2 reads SFDVKD. The CDR3 spans 11 residues. CDR3 nucleotides: TGTGCCACCAGTGATTTTGACGGGCAGTACTTC. The encoded protein is CATSDFDGQYF.

CDR3 bases: TGTGCCAGCAGCCCAAGAGGGGACAGGGCGAGCACTGAAGCTTTCTTT. Residues: CASSPRGDRASTEAFF. The gene calls are TRBV9 and TRBJ1-1; 9 bases map to TRBD1. With 4 bases clipped from V and 4 bases from J, the junction kept 11 bases outside the gene matches. In germline, CDR1 is SGDLS, CDR2 YYNGEE. CDR3 length: 16 residues.

The chain links TRBV7-2 to TRBJ2-7; D is undetermined. The germline gives CDR1 SGHTA, CDR2 FQGNSA. Deletions cut 8 bases from V and 5 bases from J, with 13 bases between. The CDR3 loop spans 12 amino acids. The CDR3 is CASRRATHEQYF. The CDR3 DNA reads as TGTGCCAGCCGACGGGCAACCCACGAGCAGTACTTC.

The V and J genes are TRBV7-2 and TRBJ2-2, with D maybe TRBD1 (5 bases). This CDR3 contains 15 residues. Trimming shortened V by 1 base and J by 6 bases, and 12 bases separated the two germline ends. CDR1 and CDR2 from the germline V gene are SGHTA and FQGNSA. The CDR3 loop reads CASSLVGVWPGELFF. The CDR3 DNA is TGTGCCAGCAGCTTAGTAGGGGTATGGCCCGGGGAGCTGTTTTTT.

This clonotype was seen more than once but under ten times. This chain uses TRBV7-9 with TRBJ2-7; no firm D call. V gave up 4 bases and J gave up 0 bases, with 13 bases separating them. Germline assignment: CDR1 SEHNR and CDR2 FQNEAQ (reference sequence). The CDR3 is 15 amino acids. Here the CDR3 DNA reads TGTGCCAGCAGCTACCCCGGGTCGACCTCCTACGAGCAGTACTTC. This encodes CASSYPGSTSYEQYF.

The rearrangement joins TRBV15 to TRBJ1-1; a possible D gene is TRBD1 (5 bases). The V gene's germline CDR1 is LNHNV and CDR2 YYDKDF (reference sequence). The V end lost 1 base, the J end lost 4 bases, and 10 bases lay between the germline ends. This CDR3 region has 14 residues. The CDR3 region is CATSRASGSTEAFF. CDR3 sequence (DNA): TGTGCCACCAGCAGAGCATCAGGGAGCACTGAAGCTTTCTTT. The entire variable domain, with the rest obtained from reference TRBV15 and TRBJ1-1, is as follows: DAMVIQNPRYQVTQFGKPVTLSCSQTLNHNVMYWYQQKSSQAPKLLFHYYDKDFNNEADTPDNFQSRRPNTSFCFLDIRSPGLGDTAMYLCATSRASGSTEAFFGQGTRLTVV.

The chain recombines TRBV6-5 with TRBJ1-2, with unresolved D. The CDR3 extends over 12 amino acids. V was cut by 4 bases and J by 7 bases, with 10 bases left in between. Per germline, CDR1 MNHEY and CDR2 SVGAGI. CDR3 residues: CASSWRRGGYTF. CDR3 nucleotide sequence: TGTGCCAGCAGTTGGAGACGCGGTGGCTACACCTTC.

In the case of this clonotype: It may be a read error: a sequence one base away is much more abundant. The J gene is TRBJ1-1, the V gene TRBV7-9; D is unclear. CDR1 and CDR2 (germline): SEHNR, FQNEAQ (reference sequence). V was cut by 4 bases and J by 3 bases, with 6 bases left in between. CDR3 size: 12 residues. The CDR3: CASSSEYTEAFF. The CDR3 DNA is TGTGCCAGCAGCTCAGAGTACACTGAAGCTTTCTTT.